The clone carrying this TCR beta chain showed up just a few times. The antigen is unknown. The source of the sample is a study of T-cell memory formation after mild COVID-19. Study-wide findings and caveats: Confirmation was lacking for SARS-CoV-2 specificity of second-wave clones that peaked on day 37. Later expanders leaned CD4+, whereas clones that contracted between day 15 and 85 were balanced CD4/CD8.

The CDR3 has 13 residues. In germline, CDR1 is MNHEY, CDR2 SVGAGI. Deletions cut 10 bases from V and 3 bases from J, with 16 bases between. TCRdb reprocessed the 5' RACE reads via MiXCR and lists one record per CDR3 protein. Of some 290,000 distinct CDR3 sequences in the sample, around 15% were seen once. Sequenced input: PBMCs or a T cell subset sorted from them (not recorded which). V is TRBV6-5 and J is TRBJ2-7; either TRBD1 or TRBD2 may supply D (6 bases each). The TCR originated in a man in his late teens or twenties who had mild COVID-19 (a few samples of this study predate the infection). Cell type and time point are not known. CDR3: CAIRDGGSYEQYF. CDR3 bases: TGTGCCATCCGCGACGGGGGCAGCTACGAGCAGTACTTC.